The rows below give T cell receptor beta chains drawn from one sample of a study of blood T cell repertoires in COVID-19. Profiled with immunoSEQ multiplex PCR; TCRdb holds only in-frame clones, not every one. The sample lists around 100,000 clones, about 80% occurring once. Sequenced input: peripheral blood. These receptors came from an older woman with acute or convalescent COVID-19. Each CDR3 is given with its conserved first and last residue. Fields, in order: J gene, V gene, D gene, clone size, CDR3 DNA, CDR3 protein. A D gene is named only where the DNA matches it firmly. Size tells how often a clone was seen (once, few, many) or the class of an expanded clone, and some rows leave it out.

>TRBJ1-2|TRBV5-1|TRBD1|once
TGCGCCAGCAGCTTGGGACAGGGAGCCCAAAGTAGCTATGGCTACACCTTC
CASSLGQGAQSSYGYTF
>TRBJ1-6|TRBV10-3|-|-
TGTGCCACCCAAGTGGGACTGACGGGGATTGGAAATTCACCCCTCCACTTT
CATQVGLTGIGNSPLHF
>TRBJ1-1|TRBV3-1/TRBV3-2|-|-
TGTGCCAGCAGCCAAAACAGGAACACTGAAGCTTTCTTT
CASSQNRNTEAFF
>TRBJ1-1|TRBV19|-|-
TGTGCCAGTAGTATTTGGAGTCGGGGGAGAACTGAAGCTTTCTTT
CASSIWSRGRTEAFF
>TRBJ1-4|TRBV28|-|-
TGTGCCAGCAGTCTGACAGACGCAACCGAAAAACTGTTTTTT
CASSLTDATEKLFF
>TRBJ1-4|TRBV18|-|-
TGTGCCAGCTCACTCGACATCTCAGAGAAACTGTTTTTT
CASSLDISEKLFF
>TRBJ1-1|TRBV4-2|TRBD1|once
TGTGCCAGCAGCCAAAGTCGGACAGGGGGCACTGAAGCTTTCTTT
CASSQSRTGGTEAFF
>TRBJ2-7|TRBV7-8|-|-
TGTGCCAGCAGCTTAGGGACAGCTTCCTACGAGCAGTACTTC
CASSLGTASYEQYF
>TRBJ1-2|TRBV30|TRBD1|-
TGTGCCGGACAGGATTTAGCTAACTATGGCTACACCTTC
CAGQDLANYGYTF
>TRBJ2-6|TRBV25-1|-|-
TGTGCCAGCAGTGAATCAAAGTATAGCTCTGGGGCCAACGTCCTGACTTTC
CASSESKYSSGANVLTF
>TRBJ2-1|TRBV10-3|-|-
TGTGCCATCACGGGTCAGCAGGGAAAGGCCAGCTCCTACAATGAGCAGTTCTTC
CAITGQQGKASSYNEQFF
>TRBJ1-2|TRBV5-4|TRBD1|-
TGTGCCAGCAGCCCGACAGGGGGCGCGTATGGCTACACCTTC
CASSPTGGAYGYTF
>TRBJ2-1|TRBV15|TRBD2|-
TGTGCCACCAGCAGAGACAGCGGGGGAAGGAATGAGCAGTTCTTC
CATSRDSGGRNEQFF
>TRBJ1-2|TRBV2|-|few
TGTGCCAGCAGTCCCCCCCGGGGAGGGAGGAAAGACTATGGCTACACCTTC
CASSPPRGGRKDYGYTF
>TRBJ2-3|TRBV3-1/TRBV3-2|-|-
TGTGCCAGCAGCCAATCCGGGACTAGCACAGATACGCAGTATTTT
CASSQSGTSTDTQYF
>TRBJ1-2|TRBV6-5|TRBD1|-
TGTGCCAGCAGTTGGACAGGGGATGGCTACACCTTC
CASSWTGDGYTF
>TRBJ2-7|TRBV2|TRBD1|few
TGTGCCAGCAGTGATGACAGGGGTGGTTACGAGCAGTACTTC
CASSDDRGGYEQYF
>TRBJ1-1|TRBV5-1|-|few
TGCGCCAGCAGCTTGGACAGTACCAACACTGAAGCTTTCTTT
CASSLDSTNTEAFF
>TRBJ2-3|TRBV18|TRBD2|few
TGTGCCAGCACATCGAATTCGCCTAGCGGAAGCACAGATACGCAGTATTTT
CASTSNSPSGSTDTQYF
>TRBJ2-5|TRBV4-3|TRBD2|-
TGCGCCAGCAGCCAAGGAACTAGCGGGTGGGGAGAGACCCAGTACTTC
CASSQGTSGWGETQYF
>TRBJ2-5|TRBV7-2|TRBD2|-
TGTGCCAGCAGCTTACTCCCTAGCGGGGGGGCCGGGGAGACCCAGTACTTC
CASSLLPSGGAGETQYF
>TRBJ2-5|TRBV29-1|-|-
TGCAGCGTTGTTCTTAGGGGGGGGTGGGAGACCCAGTACTTC
CSVVLRGGWETQYF